This T cell receptor (beta chain) is drawn from a study of T-cell reconstitution after alpha-beta-depleted transplantation in children. Preparation of the TCRbeta library was carried out with unique molecular identifiers. TCRdb reprocessed the PCR reads via MiXCR and lists one record per CDR3 protein. Here the sample spans about 580,000 distinct CDR3 sequences, under 25% being singletons. Study-wide results and limits: Where some patients showed high TCRbeta diversity at day 60, it came from recipient T cells and thymic progenitors that had survived. Reported findings indicate that, about two months after transplant, alpha-beta T cells came from several hundred expanded clones, which were derived from non-depleted graft cells. The main origin of T-cell counts and diversity one year after transplant was newly produced T cells.

In its sample, this clonotype was seen many times. Its target is not known. The CDR3 consists of 18 residues. V lost 3 bases to trimming and J lost 5 bases, with 22 bases between them. The sequences come from PBMCs, mostly from graft donor cells, collected 360 days after TCRalphabeta/CD19-depleted stem cell transplant. This TCR was sampled from a boy under three years old who had a stem cell transplant for acute myeloid leukemia, so the T cells may come from the graft donor. The chain links TRBV12-3 or TRBV12-4 to TRBJ2-2; the D gene could be TRBD1 or TRBD2 (5 bases each). CDR3 protein: CASSFSPIQRGETGELFF. In DNA, the CDR3 is TGTGCCAGCAGTTTTTCCCCCATACAGAGGGGAGAGACCGGGGAGCTGTTTTTT.